This TCR beta chain was found in a study of response to subunit inactivated influenza vaccine. General study results and limits: Few new T cells, the authors suggested, are recruited by each seasonal influenza vaccination.

This clonotype has only a few counts. Antigen: not known. This CDR3 has 16 residues. CDR1 and CDR2 from the germline V gene are DFQATT and SNEGSKA (reference sequence). The junction had 4 bases not matched to a gene; V was cut back by 4 bases and J by 0 bases. TCRdb used MiXCR to reprocess the RT-PCR reads, holding one entry per CDR3 protein. The sample contains approximately 570,000 distinct CDR3 sequences, 7.6% of which appear only once. This TCR came from a man between 50 and 69 years old who received an inactivated influenza vaccine. The source material was PBMCs from blood, sampled approximately 25 months after vaccination. The rearrangement links TRBV20-1 to TRBJ2-7; 15 positions match TRBD2. The CDR3 nucleotides read TGCAGTGCTACCGGACTAGCGGGAGGGGCCTCCTACGAGCAGTACTTC. Translating gives CSATGLAGGASYEQYF.